Each of the 20 T cell receptor beta chains below was sequenced from the same sample in a study of T cell changes during pregnancy in multiple sclerosis. Profiled with immunoSEQ multiplex PCR; TCRdb holds only in-frame clones, not every one. The table lists 33,000 or so clones, nearly 95% of them singletons. The sequences come from CD4+ T cells from peripheral blood mononuclear cells, collected in the third trimester of pregnancy. The receptors shown here come from a female donor in good health, enrolled as a control in a pregnancy study.

J is TRBJ1-2 and V is TRBV20-1; a weak D match, TRBD1 (6 bases). The CDR3 has 11 residues. Germline V gives CDR1 DFQATT, CDR2 SNEGSKA (reference sequence). The V end was cut by 2 bases, the J end by 10 bases, with 11 bases between. The chain's CDR3 is CSARPTGNYTF. The CDR3 DNA is TGCAGTGCTAGACCTACAGGGAACTACACCTTC.

The chain links TRBV7-2 to TRBJ1-2; TRBD1 is a possible D gene (6 bases). Looked up from germline, CDR1 is SGHTA and CDR2 is FQGNSA. Trimming took off 0 bases at V and 2 bases at J, with 10 bases between the two ends. The CDR3 consists of 15 residues. CDR3 DNA sequence: TGTGCCAGCAGCTTAGCTGGACAGTCCAACTATGGCTACACCTTC. Amino acids: CASSLAGQSNYGYTF. Combining the CDR3 with reference TRBV7-2 and TRBJ1-2 gives the whole variable domain GAGVSQSPSNKVTEKGKDVELRCDPISGHTALYWYRQSLGQGLEFLIYFQGNSAPDKSGLPSDRFSAERTGGSVSTLTIQRTQQEDSAVYLCASSLAGQSNYGYTFGSGTRLTVV.

The chain joins TRBV7-2 to TRBJ1-3; D remains ambiguous. Germline CDR1 is SGHTA and CDR2 is FQGNSA. Trimming pared 1 base from V and 4 bases from J, leaving 11 bases between. The CDR3 covers 15 residues. The CDR3 sequence is CASSLGPGDGNTIYF. Written as DNA, the CDR3 is TGTGCCAGCAGCTTAGGTCCAGGCGACGGAAACACCATATATTTT.

This chain uses TRBV7-9 with TRBJ2-1; maybe TRBD2 (7 bases). Germline CDR1 SEHNR, CDR2 FQNEAQ (reference sequence). The CDR3 contains 16 residues. V was shortened by 1 base and J by 3 bases, with 13 bases between the two germline ends. The CDR3 sequence is CASSLGGGGYYNEQFF. In DNA form, the CDR3 reads TGTGCCAGCAGCTTAGGGGGAGGGGGTTACTACAATGAGCAGTTCTTC. Looking up the rest from reference TRBV7-9 and TRBJ2-1 gives the full variable domain: DTGVSQNPRHKITKRGQNVTFRCDPISEHNRLYWYRQTLGQGPEFLTYFQNEAQLEKSRLLSDRFSAERPKGSFSTLEIQRTEQGDSAMYLCASSLGGGGYYNEQFFGPGTRLTVL.

The chain is built from TRBV7-2 and TRBJ2-1; TRBD1 aligns across 11 bases. Germline V gene data show CDR1 as SGHTA and CDR2 as FQGNSA. With 6 bases clipped from V and 3 bases from J, the junction kept 4 bases outside the gene matches. The CDR3 extends over 15 amino acids. CDR3 amino acids: CASRAGTGGYNEQFF. DNA of the CDR3: TGTGCCAGCAGGGCAGGGACAGGGGGCTACAATGAGCAGTTCTTC. Filled out from reference TRBV7-2 and TRBJ2-1, the complete variable domain reads GAGVSQSPSNKVTEKGKDVELRCDPISGHTALYWYRQSLGQGLEFLIYFQGNSAPDKSGLPSDRFSAERTGGSVSTLTIQRTQQEDSAVYLCASRAGTGGYNEQFFGPGTRLTVL.

J is TRBJ2-5 and V is TRBV5-5, with no clear D. Trimming pared 1 base from V and 5 bases from J, leaving 9 bases between. Germline lookup yields CDR1 SGHKS and CDR2 YYEKEE (reference sequence). The CDR3 sequence is 13 residues long. This CDR3 is CASSLQLSETQYF. CDR3 DNA sequence: TGTGCCAGCAGCTTGCAACTCTCGGAGACCCAGTACTTC.

This chain connects TRBV7-2 to TRBJ2-1; D is perhaps TRBD1 (5 bases). Germline assignment: CDR1 SGHTA and CDR2 FQGNSA. Trimming left V 3 bases short and J 4 bases short, with 19 bases between. The length of the CDR3 is 17 residues. This chain's CDR3 is CASSFRVRPTSYNEQFF. The CDR3 DNA follows: TGTGCCAGCAGCTTCAGGGTACGGCCGACCAGTTACAATGAGCAGTTCTTC.

This clone was observed a few times. The genes are TRBV30 and TRBJ1-1; 11 bases are a match to TRBD1. Unmatched junction bases numbered 18, after V lost 0 bases and J lost 3 bases. Germline loops: CDR1 GTSNPN, CDR2 SVGIG (reference sequence). This CDR3 has 20 residues. The CDR3 bases are TGTGCCTGGAGTGTAGGTATCGGAGGACAGGGGGCGCAGGGCGACACTGAAGCTTTCTTT. This codes for CAWSVGIGGQGAQGDTEAFF.

The chain uses TRBV7-9 and TRBJ1-4; D gene ambiguous. CDR1 is SEHNR and CDR2 is FQNEAQ in the germline V gene (reference sequence). The CDR3 is made up of 16 amino acids. V lost 4 bases and J lost 3, with 15 bases in between. In nucleotides, the CDR3 is TGTGCCAGCAGCTCGCGGGCTCCAGGCTCTAATGAAAAACTGTTTTTT. It specifies CASSSRAPGSNEKLFF.

The chain joins TRBV19 to TRBJ1-1, with 9 bases that match TRBD1. CDR3 length equals 15 residues. J was trimmed by 1 base and V by 1 base; bases with no gene match: 1. Germline CDR1 is LNHDA and CDR2 is SQIVND (reference sequence). The chain's CDR3 is CASSIVTGGNTEAFF. CDR3 nucleotide sequence: TGTGCCAGTAGTATAGTGACAGGGGGGAACACTGAAGCTTTCTTT.

V is TRBV6-5 and J is TRBJ2-3; TRBD1 is a possible D gene (6 bases). V lost 6 bases, J lost 10 bases, and 20 bases lay in between. The CDR3 loop spans 14 amino acids. Germline V gene lookup returns CDR1 MNHEY and CDR2 SVGAGI. This chain's CDR3 is CASSRTVDLRSQYF. The CDR3 DNA sequence: TGTGCCAGCAGCAGGACAGTAGACTTGCGGTCGCAGTATTTT.

In DNA form, the CDR3 reads TGTGCCAGCAGTGCGACATTCACAGGGGGAATTAGCTACACCTTC. Translation gives CASSATFTGGISYTF. The chain uses TRBV6-5 and TRBJ1-2; TRBD1 matches at 8 bases. With V trimmed by 5 bases and J by 9 bases, 14 bases remained unmatched. The CDR3 runs 15 residues. Germline-derived CDR1 and CDR2 are MNHEY and SVGAGI.

The chain links TRBV19 to TRBJ2-3, with 10 bases that match TRBD2. Germline CDR1 reads LNHDA; CDR2 reads SQIVND (reference sequence). The CDR3 contains 16 residues. V was clipped by 4 bases and J by 2 bases; unmatched bases: 6. CDR3 nucleotides: TGTGCCAGTAGTAAACGAGCGGGGGGGCCCACAGATACGCAGTATTTT. Its protein is CASSKRAGGPTDTQYF.

This clone was picked up one time. The DNA of the CDR3 is TGTGCCAGCTCTCCTGTAGGGGACAGCGGTCAGCCCCAGCATTTT. Protein: CASSPVGDSGQPQHF. This rearrangement joins TRBV18 to TRBJ1-5, with 7 bases matching TRBD1. In germline, CDR1 is KGHSH, CDR2 LQKENI. The CDR3 sequence is 15 residues long. V lost 6 bases, J lost 6 bases, and 11 bases stayed unmatched. The variable domain in full, with the rest retrieved from reference TRBV18 and TRBJ1-5, is NAGVMQNPRHLVRRRGQEARLRCSPMKGHSHVYWYRQLPEEGLKFMVYLQKENIIDESGMPKERFSAEFPKEGPSILRIQQVVRGDSAAYFCASSPVGDSGQPQHFGDGTRLSIL.

The J gene is TRBJ1-4, the V gene TRBV5-4; TRBD1 matches at 9 bases. Trimming removed 2 bases from V and 7 bases from J; junction bases left unmatched: 3. CDR3 size: 14 residues. The germline gives CDR1 SGHNT, CDR2 YYREEE (reference sequence). The chain's CDR3 is CASSLQGAGEKLFF. In DNA form, the CDR3 reads TGTGCCAGCAGCTTACAGGGGGCGGGTGAAAAACTGTTTTTT.

The rearrangement joins TRBV7-2 to TRBJ1-4, with 7 bases lining up with TRBD1. This CDR3 region has 15 residues. V was pared by 5 bases and J by 5 bases, with 8 bases of the junction left unmatched. CDR1 and CDR2 (germline): SGHTA, FQGNSA. DNA of the CDR3: TGTGCCAGCAGCCGAACCGGGACAGCGAATGAAAAACTGTTTTTT. It yields the protein CASSRTGTANEKLFF.

V is TRBV4-2 and J is TRBJ2-3; 9 bases match TRBD1. The CDR3 extends over 16 amino acids. Germline CDR1 reads LGHNA; CDR2 reads YNFKEQ. With V trimmed by 4 bases and J by 0 bases, 5 bases remained unmatched. As DNA, the CDR3 is TGTGCCAGCAGCCCGGGACAGGGACCTAGCACAGATACGCAGTATTTT. It codes for CASSPGQGPSTDTQYF.

The chain couples TRBV5-1 to TRBJ2-2, with D perhaps matching TRBD2 (6 bases). Looked up from germline, CDR1 is SGHRS and CDR2 is YFSETQ. V dropped 5 bases and J dropped 6 bases, with 8 bases sitting between them. The CDR3 sequence is 12 residues long. CDR3 in amino acids: CASRGGAGELFF. CDR3 coding DNA: TGCGCCAGCAGGGGCGGGGCCGGGGAGCTGTTTTTT. Filled out from reference TRBV5-1 and TRBJ2-2, the complete variable domain reads KAGVTQTPRYLIKTRGQQVTLSCSPISGHRSVSWYQQTPGQGLQFLFEYFSETQRNKGNFPGRFSGRQFSNSRSEMNVSTLELGDSALYLCASRGGAGELFFGEGSRLTVL.

The rearrangement uses TRBV7-3 and TRBJ1-1, with 7 positions matching TRBD1. The V segment lost 0 bases and the J segment 0 bases; nucleotides outside the gene matches: 4. The germline V gene encodes CDR1 SGHTA and CDR2 FQGTGA. This CDR3 region has 16 residues. The DNA of the CDR3 is TGTGCCAGCAGCTTAACGAGGGGGCTGATGAACACTGAAGCTTTCTTT. Protein product: CASSLTRGLMNTEAFF.

V is TRBV19 and J is TRBJ1-5, with 7 nucleotides matching TRBD1. CDR3 length equals 14 residues. Germline V gene lookup returns CDR1 LNHDA and CDR2 SQIVND (reference sequence). The junction had 11 bases not matched to a gene; V was cut back by 9 bases and J by 6 bases. CDR3 region: CASTGVGSPQPQHF. CDR3 coding DNA: TGTGCCAGCACAGGGGTAGGGTCCCCTCAGCCCCAGCATTTT.